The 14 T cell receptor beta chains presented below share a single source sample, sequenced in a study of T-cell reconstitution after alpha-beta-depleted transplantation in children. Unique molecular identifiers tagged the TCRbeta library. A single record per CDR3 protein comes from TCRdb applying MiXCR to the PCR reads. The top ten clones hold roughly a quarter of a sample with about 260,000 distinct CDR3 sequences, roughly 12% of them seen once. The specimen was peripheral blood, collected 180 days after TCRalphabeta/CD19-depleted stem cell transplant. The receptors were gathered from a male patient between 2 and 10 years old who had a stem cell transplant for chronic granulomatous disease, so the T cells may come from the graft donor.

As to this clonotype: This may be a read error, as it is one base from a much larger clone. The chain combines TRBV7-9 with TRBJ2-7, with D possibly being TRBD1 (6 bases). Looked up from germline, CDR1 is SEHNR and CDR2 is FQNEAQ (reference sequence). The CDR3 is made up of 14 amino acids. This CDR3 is CTSSTLGASYEQYF. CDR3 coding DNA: TGTACCAGCAGCACCCTGGGGGCGTCTTACGAGCAGTACTTC.

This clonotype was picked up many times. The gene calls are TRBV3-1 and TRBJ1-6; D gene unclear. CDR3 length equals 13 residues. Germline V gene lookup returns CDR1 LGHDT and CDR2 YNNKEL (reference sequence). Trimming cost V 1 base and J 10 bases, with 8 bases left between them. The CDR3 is CASSQVSDSPLHF. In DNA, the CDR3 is TGTGCCAGCAGCCAAGTGTCAGACTCACCCCTCCACTTT. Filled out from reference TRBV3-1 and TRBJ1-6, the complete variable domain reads DTAVSQTPKYLVTQMGNDKSIKCEQNLGHDTMYWYKQDSKKFLKIMFSYNNKELIINETVPNRFSPKSPDKAHLNLHINSLELGDSAVYFCASSQVSDSPLHFGNGTRLTVT.

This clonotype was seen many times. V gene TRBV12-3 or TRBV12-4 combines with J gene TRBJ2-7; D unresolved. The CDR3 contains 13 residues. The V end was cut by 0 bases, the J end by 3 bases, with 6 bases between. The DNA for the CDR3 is TGTGCCAGCAGTTTAGCGTATCGCTACGAGCAGTACTTC. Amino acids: CASSLAYRYEQYF.

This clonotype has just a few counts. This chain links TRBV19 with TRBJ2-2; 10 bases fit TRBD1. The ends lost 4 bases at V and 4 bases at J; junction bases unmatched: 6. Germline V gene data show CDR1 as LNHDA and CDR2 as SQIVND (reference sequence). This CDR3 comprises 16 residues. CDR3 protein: CASSSRRTGGTGELFF. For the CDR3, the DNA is TGTGCCAGTAGTAGCAGAAGGACAGGGGGCACCGGGGAGCTGTTTTTT.

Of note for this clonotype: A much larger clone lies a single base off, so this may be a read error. CDR3 in amino acids: CASSFAGGGNEQLF. In DNA, the CDR3 is TGTGCCAGCAGCTTCGCGGGGGGAGGCAATGAGCAGTTATTC. The V call is TRBV7-8, the J call TRBJ2-1; 8 nucleotides agree with TRBD2. Per germline, CDR1 SGHVS and CDR2 FQNEAQ. The CDR3 is 14 residues long. Full variable domain (missing parts from reference TRBV7-8 and TRBJ2-1): GAGVSQSPRYKVAKRGQDVALRCDPISGHVSLFWYQQALGQGPEFLTYFQNEAQLDKSGLPSDRFFAERPEGSVSTLKIQRTQQEDSAVYLCASSFAGGGNEQLFGPGTRLTVL.

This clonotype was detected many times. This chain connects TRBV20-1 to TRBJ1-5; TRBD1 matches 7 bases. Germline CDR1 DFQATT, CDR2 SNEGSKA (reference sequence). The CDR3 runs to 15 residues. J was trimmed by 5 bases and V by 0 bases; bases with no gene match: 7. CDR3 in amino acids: CSAREGQPWHQPQHF. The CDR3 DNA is TGCAGTGCTAGAGAGGGACAGCCTTGGCATCAGCCCCAGCATTTT.

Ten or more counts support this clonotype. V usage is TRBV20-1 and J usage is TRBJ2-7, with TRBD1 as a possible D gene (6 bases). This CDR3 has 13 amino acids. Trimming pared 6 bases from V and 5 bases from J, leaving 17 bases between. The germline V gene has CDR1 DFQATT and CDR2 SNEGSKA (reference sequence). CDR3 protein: CSAFHNRANEQYF. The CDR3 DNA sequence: TGCAGTGCCTTCCACAACAGGGCTAACGAGCAGTACTTC.

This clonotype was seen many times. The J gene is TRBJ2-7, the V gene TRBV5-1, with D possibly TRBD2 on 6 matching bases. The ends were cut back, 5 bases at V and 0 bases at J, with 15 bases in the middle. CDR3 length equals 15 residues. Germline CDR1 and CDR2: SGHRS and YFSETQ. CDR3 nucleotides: TGCGCCAGCAGATCGGAGCGGGCCAACTCCTACGAGCAGTACTTC. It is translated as CASRSERANSYEQYF.

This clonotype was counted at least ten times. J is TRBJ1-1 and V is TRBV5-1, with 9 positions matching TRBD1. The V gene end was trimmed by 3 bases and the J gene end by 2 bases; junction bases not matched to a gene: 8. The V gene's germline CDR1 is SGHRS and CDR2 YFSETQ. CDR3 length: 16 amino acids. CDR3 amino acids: CASSYGTGRGNTEAFF. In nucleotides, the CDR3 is TGCGCCAGCAGCTACGGGACAGGGAGGGGCAACACTGAAGCTTTCTTT.

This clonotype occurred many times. The CDR3 loop is CAISEYPPGSSYEQYF. In DNA form, the CDR3 reads TGTGCCATCAGTGAGTATCCCCCTGGTAGCTCCTACGAGCAGTACTTC. This chain links TRBV10-3 with TRBJ2-7; D not certain. Germline-derived CDR1 and CDR2 are ENHRY and SYGVKD. The CDR3 runs to 16 residues. V dropped 1 base and J dropped 0 bases, with 13 bases sitting between them.

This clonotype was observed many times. CDR3 coding DNA: TGTGCCAGCAGGGCTAGCGGGGGGGCGGGCTGGTACTTC. This encodes CASRASGGAGWYF. The V call is TRBV27, the J call TRBJ2-4; 12 bases are shared with TRBD2. CDR3 size: 13 residues. V was pared by 6 bases and J by 15 bases, with 9 bases of the junction left unmatched. The V gene's germline CDR1 is MNHEY and CDR2 SMNVEV (reference sequence).

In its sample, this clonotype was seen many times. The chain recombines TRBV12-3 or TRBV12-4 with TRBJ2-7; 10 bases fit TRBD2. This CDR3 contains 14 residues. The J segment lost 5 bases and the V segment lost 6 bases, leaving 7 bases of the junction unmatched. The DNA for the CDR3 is TGTGCCAGCAGACTCGGGACTAGCGTCCACGAGCAGTACTTC. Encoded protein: CASRLGTSVHEQYF.

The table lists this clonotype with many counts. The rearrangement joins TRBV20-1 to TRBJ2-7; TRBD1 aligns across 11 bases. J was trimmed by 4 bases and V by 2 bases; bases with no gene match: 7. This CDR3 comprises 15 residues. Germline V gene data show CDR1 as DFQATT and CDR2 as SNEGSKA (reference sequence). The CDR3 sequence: CSARSHGTGGYEQYF. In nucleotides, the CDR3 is TGCAGTGCTAGATCCCATGGGACAGGGGGGTACGAGCAGTACTTC.

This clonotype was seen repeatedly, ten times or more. This CDR3 is CASSKNRGGATNTGELFF. CDR3 DNA: TGTGCCAGCAGCAAAAATCGGGGCGGCGCGACAAACACCGGGGAGCTGTTTTTT. The chain is built from TRBV11-2 and TRBJ2-2, with D perhaps assigned TRBD1 or TRBD2 (5 bases each). V lost 5 bases to trimming and J lost 2 bases, with 21 bases between them. CDR3 length: 18 amino acids. Looked up from germline, CDR1 is SGHAT and CDR2 is FQNNGV.